This T cell receptor beta chain came from a study of T cell responses to AZD1222 COVID-19 vaccine. Notes on this clone: Its antigen is as yet unknown.

Method: immunoSEQ multiplex PCR; TCRdb's copy keeps in-frame clones and lacks some. The data show 80,000 or so clones, with around 80% seen just once and about 25% held by the top ten. Study-wide results and limits: Seropositive status at baseline applied to only 6 or 7 AZD1222 recipients. In the spike-specific TCR repertoire, nearly half reportedly target unmutated variant regions. When two AZD1222 doses had been given, Spike-specific TCR breadth and depth rose. It should be noted that donors were predominantly white British and more often female, and clonal diversity was possibly underestimated.

Source: peripheral blood, taken 28 days after the second dose of the MenACWY control vaccine. The origin of this receptor is an adult who received the MenACWY meningococcal vaccine as a control.

The CDR3 DNA is TGTGCCAGCAGCGAAGGGGACAGTAACTATGGCTACACCTTC. Translating it yields CASSEGDSNYGYTF. The chain couples TRBV9 to TRBJ1-2; 7 bases line up with TRBD1. Germline V lookup: CDR1 SGDLS, CDR2 YYNGEE. The CDR3 loop spans 14 amino acids. Trimming at V came to 3 bases and at J to 1 base, leaving 3 bases not matched to a gene.